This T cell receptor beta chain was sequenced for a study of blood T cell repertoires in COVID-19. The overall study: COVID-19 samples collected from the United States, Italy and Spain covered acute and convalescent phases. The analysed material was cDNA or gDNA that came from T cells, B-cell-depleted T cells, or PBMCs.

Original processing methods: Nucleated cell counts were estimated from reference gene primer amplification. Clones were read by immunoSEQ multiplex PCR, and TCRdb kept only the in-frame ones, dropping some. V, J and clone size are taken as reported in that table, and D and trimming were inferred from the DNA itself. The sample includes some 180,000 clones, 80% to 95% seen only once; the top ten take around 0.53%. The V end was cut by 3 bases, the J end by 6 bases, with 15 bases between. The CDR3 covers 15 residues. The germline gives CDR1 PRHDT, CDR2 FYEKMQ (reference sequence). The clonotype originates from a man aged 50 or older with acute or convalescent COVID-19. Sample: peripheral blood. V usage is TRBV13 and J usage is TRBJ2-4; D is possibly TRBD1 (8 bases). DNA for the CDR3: TGTGCCAGCAGCTTCAAGGGAGGGACAGGAAACATTCAGTACTTC. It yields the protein CASSFKGGTGNIQYF.